This T cell receptor (beta chain) emerged from a study of shared clonotypes between healthy human individuals. The junction had 13 bases not matched to a gene; V was cut back by 8 bases and J by 0 bases. This CDR3 comprises 17 residues. The V gene's germline CDR1 is SGHTA and CDR2 FQGNSA. Profiling relied on immunoSEQ multiplex PCR, and the TCRdb table lists in-frame clones only, not all of them. The sample lists around 1.9 million clones, roughly 91% occurring once. Terminally differentiated effector memory CD45RA+ cells were left out of the naive CD8 fraction, which was CD45RO-negative and positively selected for CCR7.

Sequenced sample: naive CD8+ T cells from PBMCs. The rearrangement links TRBV7-2 to TRBJ2-4; 7 nucleotides match TRBD1. The TCR comes from a man aged 18 to 30 in good health. Some clones in this sample may be carry-over from other donors' samples. The DNA of the CDR3 is TGTGCCAGCTTTGAGGGGACAGTGACCGTAGCCAAAAACATTCAGTACTTC. Protein: CASFEGTVTVAKNIQYF. Full variable domain (outside the CDR3, taken from reference TRBV7-2 and TRBJ2-4): GAGVSQSPSNKVTEKGKDVELRCDPISGHTALYWYRQSLGQGLEFLIYFQGNSAPDKSGLPSDRFSAERTGGSVSTLTIQRTQQEDSAVYLCASFEGTVTVAKNIQYFGAGTRLSVL.